This TCR beta chain was sequenced in a study of blood T cells in healthy people across ages. Study-level results: The CMV status of each donor remained undetermined, and this could have confounded shifts in expanded clonotypes. The authors considered diversity estimates from one million T cells to be underestimates.

This clonotype was seen more than once but under ten times. The antigen is unknown. Next came a second PCR, run for about 7 to 12 cycles, which used a sample-barcoded 5' primer along with a J-beta primer mix. From the 5' RACE reads, TCRdb called clonotypes with MiXCR, one entry per CDR3 protein. The sample carries roughly 800,000 distinct CDR3 sequences, about a quarter recorded once. The CDR3 length is 14 residues. The V end was cut by 6 bases, the J end by 2 bases, with 13 bases between. The germline CDR1 and CDR2 sequences are DFQATT and SNEGSKA (reference sequence). These data were also filed under a second study, of T cells of mothers and their children. That source reports: Extracted RNA, in its entirety, went into cDNA synthesis at roughly 1.5 ug per 15 ul.

The chain is built from TRBV20-1 and TRBJ2-2; D possibly corresponds to TRBD1 (5 bases). Sequenced material: blood. The receptor's source is a boy between 10 and 17 years old in good health. Written as DNA, the CDR3 is TGCAGTGCCCTGGGGCAGGCCAACACCGGGGAGCTGTTTTTT. Amino acid sequence: CSALGQANTGELFF.